This record covers a single T cell receptor (beta chain). TCRdb fed the RT-PCR reads into MiXCR, producing one record per CDR3 protein. The data show some 500,000 distinct CDR3 sequences, about 15% seen once. The entry originates in a study of response to subunit inactivated influenza vaccine. The receptor was derived from a man in his fifties or sixties who received an inactivated influenza vaccine. This specimen consisted of CD4+ T cells sorted from PBMCs, obtained less than 30 months after vaccination.

The CDR3 bases are TGCAGTGCTAGGTCCGGGACAGTTGGAGAAAAACTGTTTTTT. Protein product: CSARSGTVGEKLFF. The rearrangement joins TRBV20-1 to TRBJ1-4; TRBD1 matches at 7 bases. This CDR3 spans 14 amino acids. Germline values: CDR1 DFQATT, CDR2 SNEGSKA (reference sequence). V was pared by 3 bases and J by 8 bases, with 9 bases of the junction left unmatched.